Here is one T cell receptor (beta chain) with its context. The specificity of this receptor is unknown. Per-base quality was not reported, and no clone a single base away is much larger than it. Trimming costs V 3 bases and J 5 bases, and their ends lie 13 bases apart. Its CDR3 holds 13 amino acids, cysteine through phenylalanine. CDR3 DNA only is kept here, 39 bases in frame from base 1. As encoded in the germline V gene, CDR1 is SQVTM while CDR2 is ANQGSEA. These data belong to a study of OX40 agonist ivuxolimab in advanced cancers. About the study as a whole: The costimulatory receptor OX40 (CD134) was targeted by ivuxolimab, a fully human IgG2 agonistic monoclonal antibody. A male proportion of roughly 80% and a mean age of 60 years, ranging from roughly 20 to 80, were recorded for the dose-escalation cohort. Partial responses were achieved by three dose-escalation patients, of whom one had hepatocellular carcinoma and two had cutaneous melanoma. The point of sequencing TCRbeta in the periphery was to test whether ivuxolimab changed TCR sequence diversity and drove clonal T-cell expansion. Prior anti-PD-1, anti-PD-L1 or anti-CTLA-4 therapy was permitted, and approximately 41% of dose-escalation patients had received checkpoint inhibitors. Intravenous ivuxolimab was administered to patients every 2 weeks at six dose levels: 0.01, 0.1, 0.3, 1.5, 3 and 10 mg/kg. Of the approximately 54 dose-escalation patients, hepatocellular carcinoma was present in approximately 20, melanoma in around 15, renal cell carcinoma in 9 and head and neck cancer in 9. The monotherapy dose-escalation portion (N ≈ 55 patients) of the phase I ivuxolimab trial is reported in the paper.

For sequencing of the TCRbeta CDR3 region, genomic DNA was extracted from the sorted cells. TCRbeta CDR3 regions were sequenced using the immunoSEQ Assay. Entries here come from immuneACCESS through TCRdb and include only in-frame sequences with V and J called. Some clones fail to appear in such tables; in the studies checked, an unresolved V gene covers under half of the shortfall, and the cause of the remainder is unknown. This sample gives tens of thousands of clones in total; 88% of them show up just once. The top ten constitute approximately 0.45% of the sample. The trial excluded patients who had a history of autoimmune disease or who were on systemic immunosuppression. Peripheral blood for TCR sequencing was collected from all dose cohorts at baseline, on cycle 4 day 1, and on cycle 7 day 1. The samples were taken from a phase I, first-in-human, multicenter, open-label dose-escalation trial of ivuxolimab. Adults with locally advanced or metastatic melanoma, renal cell carcinoma, hepatocellular carcinoma or head and neck squamous cell carcinoma were enrolled in the trial. Before TCR sequencing, CD4+ T cells and CD8+ T cells were sorted from peripheral blood as separate populations.

What the study reported, not specific to this receptor: At doses from 0.1 to 3.0 mg/kg, clonal expansion was seen in both CD4+ and CD8+ blood T cells between baseline and week 6. The antigen specificity of the clonally expanded peripheral T cells was not determined. Low levels of normalized T-cell clonal expansion were also seen in some patients who did not respond. On average, CD8+ T cells showed more expanded clones than CD4+ T cells after ivuxolimab. In the 0.1-3.0 mg/kg groups, partial responders were among the patients with the lowest normalized peripheral clonal expansion, particularly in CD8+ T cells.

Recombination linked TRBV29-1 to TRBJ2-5, with the D gene not confidently named. Sequenced here: CD4+ or CD8+ T cells sorted from blood, sampled in a trial of the OX40 agonist ivuxolimab. The sequence was collected from an adult with an advanced solid tumor such as melanoma, head and neck, liver or kidney cancer. CDR3 sequence: CSVEAFGRETQYF. The DNA is as follows: TGCAGCGTTGAGGCCTTTGGTAGGGAGACCCAGTACTTC. The reference TRBV29-1 and TRBJ2-5 proteins fill in what lies around the CDR3, so the full variable domain reads SAVISQKPSRDICQRGTSLTIQCQVDSQVTMMFWYRQQPGQSLTLIATANQGSEATYESGFVIDKFPISRPNLTFSTLTVSNMSPEDSSIYLCSVEAFGRETQYFGPGTRLLVL.